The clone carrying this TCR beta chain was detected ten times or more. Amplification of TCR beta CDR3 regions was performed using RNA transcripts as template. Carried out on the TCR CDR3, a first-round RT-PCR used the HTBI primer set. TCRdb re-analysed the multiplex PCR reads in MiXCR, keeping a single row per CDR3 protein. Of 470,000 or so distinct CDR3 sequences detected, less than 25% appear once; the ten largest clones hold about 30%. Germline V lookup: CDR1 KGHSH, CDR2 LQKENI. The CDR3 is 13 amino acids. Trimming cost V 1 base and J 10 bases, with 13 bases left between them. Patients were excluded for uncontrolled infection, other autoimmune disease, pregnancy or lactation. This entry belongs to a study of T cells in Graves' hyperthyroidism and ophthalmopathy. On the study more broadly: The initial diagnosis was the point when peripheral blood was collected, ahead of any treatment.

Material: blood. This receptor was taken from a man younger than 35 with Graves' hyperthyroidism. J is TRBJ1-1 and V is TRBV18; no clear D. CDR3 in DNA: TGTGCCAGCTCACCACGATACGAAGCTGGAGCTTTCTTT. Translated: CASSPRYEAGAFF.